This T cell receptor beta chain was sequenced during a study of Graves' ophthalmopathy and Graves' hyperthyroidism. Study observations and caveats: Ophthalmopathy versus stable hyperthyroidism: 13-signature model gave around 90% sensitivity, 75% to 83% specificity. Blood shared most expanded thyroid clonotypes above 0.001 frequency.

Turning to this clonotype: Its cognate antigen is unknown.

Diagnosis used clinical symptoms, serum thyroxine, TRAb, thyroid ultrasound and orbital computed tomography. CDR3 length equals 13 residues. Germline lookup yields CDR1 MGHDK and CDR2 SYGVNS. TCR beta CDR3 regions were amplified from RNA transcripts. In the first round, RT-PCR was carried out with HTBI primers, and a multiplex PCR formed the second round. TCRdb independently ran MiXCR on the multiplex PCR reads; one entry per CDR3 protein. The sample carries over 650,000 distinct CDR3 sequences, roughly 39% recorded once. The chain recombines TRBV25-1 with TRBJ2-7, with TRBD2 identical over 12 bases. Sequenced input: peripheral blood. This clonotype was obtained from an adult man with Graves' ophthalmopathy. CDR3 nucleotides: TGTGCTCGCAGACTAGCGGGGGATAACGAGCAGTACTTC. It is translated as CARRLAGDNEQYF.